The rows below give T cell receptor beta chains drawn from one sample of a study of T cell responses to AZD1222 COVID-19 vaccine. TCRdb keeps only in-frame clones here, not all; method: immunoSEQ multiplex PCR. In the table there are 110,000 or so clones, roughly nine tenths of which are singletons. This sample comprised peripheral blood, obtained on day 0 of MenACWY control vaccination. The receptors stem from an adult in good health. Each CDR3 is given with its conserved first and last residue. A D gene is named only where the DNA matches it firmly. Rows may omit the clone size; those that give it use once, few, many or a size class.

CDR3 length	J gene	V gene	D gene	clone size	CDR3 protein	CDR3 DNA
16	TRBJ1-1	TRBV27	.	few	CASSLYPGAPNTEAFF	TGTGCCAGCAGTTTATACCCCGGGGCGCCGAACACTGAAGCTTTCTTT
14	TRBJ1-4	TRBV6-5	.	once	CASRPDRLNEKLFF	TGTGCCAGCAGACCTGACAGGCTCAATGAAAAACTGTTTTTT
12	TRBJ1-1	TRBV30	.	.	CAWSVGGTEAFF	TGTGCCTGGAGTGTCGGAGGGACTGAAGCTTTCTTT
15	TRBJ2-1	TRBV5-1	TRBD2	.	CASSYGGGAYNEQFF	TGCGCCAGCAGCTACGGCGGGGGGGCCTACAATGAGCAGTTCTTC
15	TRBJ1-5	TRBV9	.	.	CASSAGGQSNQPQHF	TGTGCCAGCAGCGCGGGAGGACAGAGCAATCAGCCCCAGCATTTT
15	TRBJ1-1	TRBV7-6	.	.	CASSLAGAQNTEAFF	TGTGCCAGCAGCTTAGCCGGCGCGCAGAACACTGAAGCTTTCTTT
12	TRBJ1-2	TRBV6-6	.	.	CASTRAGYGYTF	TGTGCCAGCACCCGGGCGGGCTATGGCTACACCTTC
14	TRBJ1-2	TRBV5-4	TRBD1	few	CASSVQGAGNGYTF	TGTGCCAGCAGCGTACAGGGGGCGGGTAACGGCTACACCTTC
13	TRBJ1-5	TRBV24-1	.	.	CATSEGDNQPQHF	TGTGCCACCAGTGAGGGCGACAATCAGCCCCAGCATTTT
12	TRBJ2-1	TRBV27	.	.	CASSHLHNEQFF	TGTGCCAGCAGCCACCTACACAATGAGCAGTTCTTC
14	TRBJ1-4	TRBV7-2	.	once	CASSFSRVDEKLFF	TGTGCCAGCAGCTTCTCCAGGGTCGACGAAAAACTGTTTTTT
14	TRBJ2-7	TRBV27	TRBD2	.	CASSLSGGGYEQYF	TGTGCCAGCAGTTTATCTGGGGGGGGGTACGAGCAGTACTTC
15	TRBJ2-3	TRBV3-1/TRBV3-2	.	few	CASSPTGTSTDTQYF	TGTGCCAGCAGCCCTACAGGGACAAGCACAGATACGCAGTATTTT
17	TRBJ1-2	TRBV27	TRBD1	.	CASSLSMGQATNYGYTF	TGTGCCAGCAGTTTATCGATGGGACAGGCAACTAACTATGGCTACACCTTC
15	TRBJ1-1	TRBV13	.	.	CASSLGLRASGEAFF	TGTGCCAGCAGCTTAGGCCTCCGCGCTTCAGGTGAAGCTTTCTTT
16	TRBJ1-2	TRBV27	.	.	CASSLSYWPIGYGYTF	TGTGCCAGCAGTTTATCGTACTGGCCCATAGGATATGGCTACACCTTC
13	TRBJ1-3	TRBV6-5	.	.	CASSRAGGNTIYF	TGTGCCAGCAGTCGGGCAGGAGGAAACACCATATATTTT
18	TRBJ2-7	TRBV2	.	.	CASSEAKDPSDWPYEQYF	TGTGCCAGCAGTGAAGCTAAGGATCCGTCCGATTGGCCCTACGAGCAGTACTTC
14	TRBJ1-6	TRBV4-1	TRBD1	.	CASSLVRGNSPLHF	TGCGCCAGCAGCCTCGTCAGGGGGAACTCACCCCTCCACTTT
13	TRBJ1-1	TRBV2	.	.	CASSDEGVTEAFF	TGTGCCAGCAGTGACGAGGGGGTCACTGAAGCTTTCTTT
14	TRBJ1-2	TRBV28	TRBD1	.	CASSPSGQGYGYTF	TGTGCCAGCAGCCCCTCCGGACAGGGGTATGGCTACACCTTC
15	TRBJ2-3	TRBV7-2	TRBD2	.	CASSFGLATTDTQYF	TGTGCCAGCAGCTTCGGACTAGCAACCACAGATACGCAGTATTTT
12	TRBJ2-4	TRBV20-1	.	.	CSASWAGDIQYF	TGCAGTGCTAGTTGGGCAGGGGACATTCAGTACTTC
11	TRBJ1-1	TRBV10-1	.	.	CASSGNTEAFF	TGCGCCAGCAGCGGGAACACTGAAGCTTTCTTT
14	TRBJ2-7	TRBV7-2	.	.	CASSPTRLVSEQYF	TGTGCCAGCAGCCCCACCAGACTGGTTTCAGAGCAGTACTTC
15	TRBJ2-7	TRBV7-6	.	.	CASSAGGGAAYEQYF	TGTGCCAGCAGTGCTGGAGGGGGCGCGGCCTACGAGCAGTACTTC
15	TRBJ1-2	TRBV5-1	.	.	CASSLAGRPSYGYTF	TGCGCCAGCAGCTTGGCGGGACGACCCAGCTATGGCTACACCTTC
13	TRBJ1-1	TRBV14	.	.	CASSQAGDTEAFF	TGTGCCAGCAGCCAAGCAGGGGACACTGAAGCTTTCTTT
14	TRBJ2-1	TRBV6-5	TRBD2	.	CASSPSGGYNEQFF	TGTGCCAGCTCCCCTAGCGGGGGATACAATGAGCAGTTCTTC
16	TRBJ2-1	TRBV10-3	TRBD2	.	CASRGAGGRLVTEQFF	TGTGCCAGCCGGGGGGCGGGGGGCCGACTTGTCACTGAGCAGTTCTTC
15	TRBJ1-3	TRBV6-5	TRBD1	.	CASSHRGGSGNTIYF	TGTGCCAGCAGTCACAGGGGCGGCTCTGGAAACACCATATATTTT
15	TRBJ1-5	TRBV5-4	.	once	CASSLSGLSNQPQHF	TGTGCCAGCAGCCTATCTGGTCTTAGCAATCAGCCCCAGCATTTT
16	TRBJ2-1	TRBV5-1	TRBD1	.	CATHETGGKGSSEQFF	TGCGCCACCCACGAAACAGGGGGCAAGGGGTCAAGTGAGCAGTTCTTC
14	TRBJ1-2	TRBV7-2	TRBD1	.	CASSRDRLNYGYTF	TGTGCCAGCAGCCGGGACAGGCTTAACTATGGCTACACCTTC
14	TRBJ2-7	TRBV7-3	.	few	CASSLNPGNYEQYF	TGTGCCAGCAGCTTAAATCCAGGGAACTACGAGCAGTACTTC
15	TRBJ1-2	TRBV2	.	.	CASSKVGGSGYGYTF	TGTGCCAGCAGTAAGGTGGGGGGCTCTGGCTATGGCTACACCTTC
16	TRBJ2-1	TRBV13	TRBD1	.	CASSQPQGADYNEQFF	TGTGCCAGCAGCCAACCACAGGGGGCGGACTACAATGAGCAGTTCTTC
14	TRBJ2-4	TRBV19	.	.	CASSAAGRQGIQYF	TGTGCCAGTAGCGCCGCCGGGCGTCAGGGCATTCAGTACTTC
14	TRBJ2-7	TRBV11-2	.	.	CASSLDAATYEQYF	TGTGCCAGCAGCTTAGATGCGGCCACCTACGAGCAGTACTTC
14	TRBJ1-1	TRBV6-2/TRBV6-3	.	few	CASSYDPVRTEAFF	TGTGCCAGCAGTTACGATCCGGTAAGGACTGAAGCTTTCTTT
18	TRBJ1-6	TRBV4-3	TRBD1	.	CASSPQARGGSYNSPLHF	TGCGCCAGCAGCCCCCAAGCCAGGGGGGGATCCTATAATTCACCCCTCCACTTT
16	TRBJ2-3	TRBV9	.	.	CASSVAGGLATDTQYF	TGTGCCAGCAGCGTAGCTGGAGGTCTAGCAACAGATACGCAGTATTTT
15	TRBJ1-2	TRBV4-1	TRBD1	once	CASSLKGTEIYGYTF	TGCGCCAGCAGCCTGAAAGGGACAGAGATCTATGGCTACACCTTC
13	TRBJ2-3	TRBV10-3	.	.	CAISEVQGDTQYF	TGTGCCATCAGTGAGGTCCAGGGAGATACGCAGTATTTT
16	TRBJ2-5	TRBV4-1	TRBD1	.	CASSRRDRGRGETQYF	TGCGCCAGCAGCCGAAGGGACAGGGGCAGGGGAGAGACCCAGTACTTC